The 20 T cell receptor beta chains reported below all come from one sample, sequenced in a study of a mutant IDH1 vaccine in newly diagnosed glioma. Sequencing used immunoSEQ multiplex PCR; TCRdb keeps in-frame clones, though not all of them. The table has around 92,000 clones, roughly 85% seen once; the top ten hold approximately 8%. Described time point: baseline, week 1 (first vaccination visit). The treatment denotes: pre-vaccination baseline after standard-of-care therapy. Material: PBMCs, obtained from a glioma patient treated with radiotherapy, temozolomide or both. These receptors came from a woman in her forties or fifties with glioma.

This chain uses TRBV30 with TRBJ1-5, with unresolved D. V lost 0 bases, J lost 0 bases, and 9 bases lay in between. This CDR3 has 15 residues. Germline assignment: CDR1 GTSNPN and CDR2 SVGIG (reference sequence). The CDR3 loop is CAWSVRRDSNQPQHF. The CDR3 DNA reads as TGTGCCTGGAGTGTACGGCGGGATAGCAATCAGCCCCAGCATTTT. Filled out from reference TRBV30 and TRBJ1-5, the complete variable domain reads SQTIHQWPATLVQPVGSPLSLECTVEGTSNPNLYWYRQAAGRGLQLLFYSVGIGQISSEVPQNLSASRPQDRQFILSSKKLLLSDSGFYLCAWSVRRDSNQPQHFGDGTRLSIL.

The rearrangement uses TRBV7-8 and TRBJ1-1; D not resolved. The CDR3 consists of 12 residues. Deletions cut 6 bases from V and 2 bases from J, with 7 bases between. Germline values: CDR1 SGHVS, CDR2 FQNEAQ. This CDR3 is CASRVDNTEAFF. The CDR3 nucleotides read TGTGCCAGCAGGGTCGACAACACTGAAGCTTTCTTT.

V gene TRBV28 combines with J gene TRBJ1-2; D may be TRBD1 (6 bases). There are 18 residues in the CDR3. Germline-derived CDR1 and CDR2 are MDHEN and SYDVKM. V lost 1 base, J lost 0 bases, and 18 bases lay in between. The CDR3 reads CASSLSGQGLRANYGYTF. The CDR3 coding sequence is TGTGCCAGCAGTTTATCCGGGCAGGGGTTACGGGCTAACTATGGCTACACCTTC.

V usage is TRBV15 and J usage is TRBJ2-5, with TRBD2 identical over 11 bases. The germline V gene encodes CDR1 LNHNV and CDR2 YYDKDF (reference sequence). This CDR3 is built from 17 residues. The J segment lost 3 bases and the V segment lost 2 bases, leaving 8 bases of the junction unmatched. CDR3 protein: CATSRPPSGGNKETQYF. In DNA form, the CDR3 reads TGTGCCACCAGCAGACCTCCTAGCGGGGGGAATAAAGAGACCCAGTACTTC. Supplemented by reference TRBV15 and TRBJ2-5, the full variable domain reads DAMVIQNPRYQVTQFGKPVTLSCSQTLNHNVMYWYQQKSSQAPKLLFHYYDKDFNNEADTPDNFQSRRPNTSFCFLDIRSPGLGDTAMYLCATSRPPSGGNKETQYFGPGTRLLVL.

The chain links TRBV19 to TRBJ2-2; 12 bases agree with TRBD1. Per the germline V gene, CDR1 is LNHDA and CDR2 is SQIVND (reference sequence). The J segment lost 2 bases and the V segment lost 11 bases, leaving 12 bases of the junction unmatched. The CDR3 extends over 17 amino acids. The CDR3 DNA follows: TGTGCCTCCCGCAGGGACAGGGGGCGACCAAACACCGGGGAGCTGTTTTTT. Protein product: CASRRDRGRPNTGELFF.

The rearrangement links TRBV19 to TRBJ1-5; D possibly corresponds to TRBD1 (5 bases). Trimming removed 5 bases from V and 6 bases from J, with 11 bases in between. Germline-derived CDR1 and CDR2 are LNHDA and SQIVND (reference sequence). The CDR3 extends over 13 amino acids. CDR3 protein: CASSSRVIQPQHF. The CDR3 DNA is TGTGCCAGTAGTTCCAGGGTTATTCAGCCCCAGCATTTT.

The chain uses TRBV30 and TRBJ2-7; possible D gene TRBD1, 6 bases. This CDR3 comprises 14 residues. V lost 3 bases and J 6 bases, leaving 18 bases between the germline ends. From germline, CDR1 is GTSNPN and CDR2 SVGIG (reference sequence). The CDR3 DNA sequence: TGTGCCTGGAGATCCAGGGCAGGGGACGGCGAGCAGTACTTC. Its protein is CAWRSRAGDGEQYF.

The rearrangement uses TRBV10-1 and TRBJ1-2; D is uncertain. V lost 8 bases, J lost 9 bases, and 13 bases lay in between. The CDR3 loop spans 11 amino acids. Looked up from germline, CDR1 is WNHNN and CDR2 is SYGVQD (reference sequence). The CDR3 sequence is CASSDGGRYTF. The CDR3 DNA sequence: TGCGCCAGCTCGGACGGTGGCCGCTACACCTTC.

This clone was counted between two and nine times. The genes are TRBV7-9 and TRBJ2-2; D is unclear. This CDR3 has 16 amino acids. The V gene's germline CDR1 is SEHNR and CDR2 FQNEAQ (reference sequence). Trimming took off 9 bases at V and 4 bases at J, with 21 bases between the two ends. The chain's CDR3 is CASPRSTNPGTGELFF. CDR3 DNA sequence: TGTGCCAGTCCCCGCTCCACCAACCCGGGCACCGGGGAGCTGTTTTTT.

The V gene is TRBV4-2, the J gene TRBJ1-2; D gene ambiguous. Trimming shortened V by 0 bases and J by 8 bases, and 10 bases separated the two germline ends. The CDR3 sequence is 13 residues long. Looked up from germline, CDR1 is LGHNA and CDR2 is YNFKEQ. The CDR3 DNA is TGTGCCAGCAGCCAAGAAGGTGCGGGCGGCTACACCTTC. It yields the protein CASSQEGAGGYTF.

Within the sample, this clone is medium-sized (0.01 to 0.1%). V usage is TRBV6-6 and J usage is TRBJ2-7; TRBD1 or TRBD2 may be the D gene (5 bases each). Trimming removed 6 bases at V and 2 bases at J, with 17 bases between. Germline CDR1 and CDR2: MNHNY and SVGAGI (reference sequence). This CDR3 comprises 15 residues. The CDR3 DNA reads TGTGCCAGCAGCCCCCCCGGGACCCTAACCTACGAGCAGTACTTC. This translates into CASSPPGTLTYEQYF.

V gene TRBV19 combines with J gene TRBJ1-6; possible D gene TRBD1, 6 bases. Per the germline V gene, CDR1 is LNHDA and CDR2 is SQIVND (reference sequence). Trimming took 6 bases from V and 9 from J, leaving 9 bases between them. CDR3 size: 12 residues. The DNA of the CDR3 is TGTGCCAGTAGGATGGACAGTTCACCCCTCCACTTT. This encodes CASRMDSSPLHF.

The genes are TRBV5-1 and TRBJ2-7; TRBD2 matches at 8 bases. CDR3 length equals 13 residues. V was clipped by 6 bases and J by 4 bases; unmatched bases: 6. Germline V gene lookup returns CDR1 SGHRS and CDR2 YFSETQ. The CDR3 is CASKNSGEYEQYF. The CDR3 bases are TGCGCCAGCAAGAATAGCGGGGAATACGAGCAGTACTTC. The full variable domain, in which reference TRBV5-1 and TRBJ2-7 provide the parts outside the CDR3, is KAGVTQTPRYLIKTRGQQVTLSCSPISGHRSVSWYQQTPGQGLQFLFEYFSETQRNKGNFPGRFSGRQFSNSRSEMNVSTLELGDSALYLCASKNSGEYEQYFGPGTRLTVT.

This clone was counted a single time. The chain joins TRBV6-1 to TRBJ1-5; TRBD1 aligns across 7 bases. This CDR3 contains 15 residues. Germline-derived CDR1 and CDR2 are MNHNS and SASEGT. Trimming at V came to 4 bases and at J to 2 bases, leaving 5 bases not matched to a gene. The DNA of the CDR3 is TGTGCCAGCAGTGGGATTACAGGGGGCAATCAGCCCCAGCATTTT. Protein product: CASSGITGGNQPQHF.

This clone was observed a handful of times. This chain links TRBV6-5 with TRBJ2-1; 8 bases agree with TRBD1. CDR1 is MNHEY, CDR2 SVGAGI, per germline. The CDR3 has 12 residues. J gave up 13 bases and V 6 bases, and 8 bases lay outside the gene matches. The CDR3 protein is CASSSVDRVQFF. CDR3 in DNA: TGTGCCAGCAGCTCCGTGGACAGGGTCCAGTTCTTC.

The chain combines TRBV7-3 with TRBJ1-5; weak D call: TRBD1 (5 bases). The CDR3 has 15 amino acids. V gave up 0 bases and J gave up 4 bases, with 10 bases separating them. From germline, CDR1 is SGHTA and CDR2 FQGTGA. DNA for the CDR3: TGTGCCAGCAGCTTAACGCAGGGATCAAATCAGCCCCAGCATTTT. Translation: CASSLTQGSNQPQHF. Complete variable domain (other parts from reference TRBV7-3 and TRBJ1-5): GAGVSQTPSNKVTEKGKYVELRCDPISGHTALYWYRQSLGQGPEFLIYFQGTGAADDSGLPNDRFFAVRPEGSVSTLKIQRTERGDSAVYLCASSLTQGSNQPQHFGDGTRLSIL.

The V and J genes are TRBV5-1 and TRBJ2-3; D is unclear. CDR3 length equals 14 residues. V was cut by 0 bases and J by 2 bases, with 7 bases left in between. CDR1 SGHRS and CDR2 YFSETQ come from the germline V gene. CDR3 DNA sequence: TGCGCCAGCAGCTTGGCGGTAGTCACAGATACGCAGTATTTT. The encoded protein is CASSLAVVTDTQYF.

The rearrangement links TRBV28 to TRBJ1-1; no reliable D call. The CDR3 is made up of 13 amino acids. Trimming shortened V by 10 bases and J by 1 base, and 13 bases separated the two germline ends. Per the germline V gene, CDR1 is MDHEN and CDR2 is SYDVKM. The CDR3 is CATIILENTEAFF. DNA for the CDR3: TGTGCCACCATCATCCTCGAGAACACTGAAGCTTTCTTT.

V is TRBV6-5 and J is TRBJ2-7, with D tentatively TRBD1 (5 bases). Germline V CDR1 and CDR2: MNHEY, SVGAGI. The CDR3 has 12 amino acids. Trimming shortened V by 6 bases and J by 6 bases, and 12 bases separated the two germline ends. The CDR3: CASRGRAAEQYF. Here the CDR3 DNA reads TGTGCCAGCAGGGGCAGGGCGGCCGAGCAGTACTTC.

V usage is TRBV5-1 and J usage is TRBJ1-1; TRBD1 might be the D (6 bases). V was clipped by 1 base and J by 1 base, with 8 bases between them. The CDR3 contains 14 residues. The V gene's germline CDR1 is SGHRS and CDR2 YFSETQ. This CDR3 reads CASSLTGSNTEAFF. CDR3 in DNA: TGCGCCAGCAGCTTGACAGGGTCGAACACTGAAGCTTTCTTT.